This T cell receptor beta chain was captured by sequencing in a study of OX40 agonist ivuxolimab in advanced cancers. In the study overall: Three partial responders included one hepatocellular carcinoma patient and two cutaneous melanoma patients. Points from the study as a whole: The investigators did not determine what antigen specificity the expanded peripheral T cells had.

On this clone itself: Its matching antigen is unknown.

TCRdb keeps only in-frame clones here, not all; method: immunoSEQ multiplex PCR. Among 80,000 to 95,000 clones listed, 90% to 95% were seen once. The junction had 12 bases not matched to a gene; V was cut back by 6 bases and J by 6 bases. CDR1 and CDR2 (germline): MNHNS, SASEGT. This CDR3 contains 15 residues. The sequenced sample was CD4+ or CD8+ T cells sorted from blood, obtained in a trial of the OX40 agonist ivuxolimab. This receptor was taken from an adult with an advanced solid tumor such as melanoma, head and neck, liver or kidney cancer. The chain carries TRBV6-1 and TRBJ2-7; 9 positions match TRBD2. Written as DNA, the CDR3 is TGTGCCAGCAGCCACCCGGGCGGGAGGGCCTTCGAGCAGTACTTC. Protein: CASSHPGGRAFEQYF.